The clone carrying this T cell receptor beta chain was detected only a few times. The antigen remains undetermined. The DNA is omitted, as the CDR3 cannot be located on it reliably, and the CDR3 follows TCRdb's listing. TCRdb reprocessed the 5' RACE reads with MiXCR, giving one entry per CDR3 protein. The sample holds 1.5 million or so distinct CDR3 sequences; more than 30% are singletons and the top ten take under 0.35%. Germline CDR1 is SNHLY and CDR2 is FYNNEI. Ends included, the CDR3 has 10 residues. The source of the sample is a study of identical twins. Findings and limits, study-wide: Twin-shared out-of-frame alpha sequences showed excess low generation probability. Out-of-frame sharing of TCR alpha in monozygotic twins was underestimated by models. Conclusions leaned on cross-sectional statistical analysis and did not track the same donors over time.

Sequenced input: cord blood. The clonotype was recovered from a newborn girl in good health. The rearrangement uses TRBV2 and TRBJ2-1. The CDR3 reads CASTSGEQFF.